The 22 T cell receptor beta chains presented below share a single source sample, sequenced in a study of OX40 agonist ivuxolimab in advanced cancers. Generated by immunoSEQ multiplex PCR, the TCRdb table keeps only in-frame clones and is missing some. Found here are some 50,000 clones, 65% to 90% of them singletons; the top ten hold around 2.6%. The specimen was CD4+ or CD8+ T cells sorted from blood, collected in a trial of the OX40 agonist ivuxolimab. The source is an adult with an advanced solid tumor such as melanoma, head and neck, liver or kidney cancer.

This clone has a handful of counts. The rearrangement links TRBV9 to TRBJ2-7; weak D call: TRBD2 (5 bases). The V gene's germline CDR1 is SGDLS and CDR2 YYNGEE. The V gene lost 4 bases and the J gene lost 0 bases, with 11 bases spanning the gap. The length of the CDR3 is 14 residues. CDR3 region: CASSPPGISYEQYF. CDR3 nucleotide sequence: TGTGCCAGCAGCCCGCCCGGGATCTCCTACGAGCAGTACTTC. Full variable domain (rest looked up from reference TRBV9 and TRBJ2-7): DSGVTQTPKHLITATGQRVTLRCSPRSGDLSVYWYQQSLDQGLQFLIQYYNGEERAKGNILERFSAQQFPDLHSELNLSSLELGDSALYFCASSPPGISYEQYFGPGTRLTVT.

CDR3 loop: CASSLGGSGRAYEQYF. The CDR3 nucleotides read TGCGCCAGCAGCTTGGGTGGGTCGGGAAGGGCCTACGAGCAGTACTTC. The chain links TRBV5-1 to TRBJ2-7, with D perhaps TRBD2 (5 bases). This CDR3 comprises 16 residues. Germline assignment: CDR1 SGHRS and CDR2 YFSETQ. Trimming removed 0 bases at V and 2 bases at J, with 15 bases between.

This chain uses TRBV4-2 with TRBJ2-7; the D is unclear. Trimming took off 5 bases at V and 5 bases at J, with 7 bases between the two ends. This CDR3 contains 11 residues. Germline V CDR1 and CDR2: LGHNA, YNFKEQ. CDR3 in DNA: TGTGCCAGCAGCGCAACAAACGAGCAGTACTTC. Protein product: CASSATNEQYF.

The chain employs TRBV6-5 and TRBJ1-5, with 10 bases aligning to TRBD1. The CDR3 is made up of 14 amino acids. V was clipped by 6 bases and J by 6 bases; unmatched bases: 5. Germline V gene sequence: CDR1 MNHEY, CDR2 SVGAGI. This CDR3 is CASSPGQGGQPQHF. The CDR3 DNA reads as TGTGCCAGCAGCCCCGGACAGGGGGGTCAGCCCCAGCATTTT.

This chain connects TRBV4-1 to TRBJ1-1; D may be TRBD1 (5 bases). The length of the CDR3 is 15 residues. Germline CDR1 is MGHRA and CDR2 is YSYEKL. V gave up 3 bases and J gave up 0 bases, with 11 bases separating them. The CDR3 loop reads CASSHPRQMNTEAFF. The CDR3 DNA reads TGCGCCAGCAGCCACCCTAGACAGATGAACACTGAAGCTTTCTTT.

This chain links TRBV4-3 with TRBJ1-3; D is uncertain. Germline CDR1 and CDR2: LGHNA and YSLEER. The CDR3 totals 16 residues. Deletions cut 0 bases from V and 0 bases from J, with 9 bases between. The CDR3 coding sequence is TGCGCCAGCAGCCAAGATCCCAGCCTCTCTGGAAACACCATATATTTT. Its translation is CASSQDPSLSGNTIYF.

The table lists this clone with a count of one. V gene TRBV14 combines with J gene TRBJ2-3, with unresolved D. The germline CDR1 and CDR2 sequences are SGHDN and FVKESK. This CDR3 is built from 13 residues. V gave up 3 bases and J gave up 5 bases, with 9 bases separating them. The CDR3 here is CASSHPPVDTQYF. DNA for the CDR3: TGTGCCAGCAGCCACCCACCTGTAGATACGCAGTATTTT.

V gene TRBV6-5 combines with J gene TRBJ1-4; the D gene is possibly TRBD1 (6 bases). The V end was cut by 6 bases, the J end by 8 bases, with 16 bases between. Germline lookup yields CDR1 MNHEY and CDR2 SVGAGI. This CDR3 comprises 14 residues. The CDR3 nucleotides read TGTGCCAGCAGCAGTCAGGGGTATCAGGAAAAACTGTTTTTT. The encoded protein is CASSSQGYQEKLFF.

This clone was detected only once. This sequence joins TRBV7-2 and TRBJ1-2; 10 bases line up with TRBD1. The CDR3 is 14 residues long. V shed 5 bases and J 4 bases; nucleotides not matched to a gene: 4. CDR1 SGHTA and CDR2 FQGNSA come from the germline V gene. The chain's CDR3 is CASSNDRGPYGYTF. The CDR3 DNA is TGTGCCAGCAGCAACGACAGGGGGCCCTATGGCTACACCTTC.

The chain carries TRBV6-1 and TRBJ2-2, with 10 bases lining up with TRBD2. Losses at the gene ends were 2 bases for V and 0 bases for J; bases not matched to a gene: 3. The CDR3 has 17 amino acids. CDR1 is MNHNS, CDR2 SASEGT, per germline. CDR3 in amino acids: CASSESLAGANTGELFF. For the CDR3, the DNA is TGTGCCAGCAGTGAATCTCTAGCGGGGGCGAACACCGGGGAGCTGTTTTTT.

In this sample, this clone turned up a few times. V usage is TRBV7-9 and J usage is TRBJ2-2, with D maybe TRBD1 (8 bases). The CDR3 consists of 15 residues. CDR1 and CDR2 (germline): SEHNR, FQNEAQ (reference sequence). V was shortened by 5 bases and J by 3 bases, with 13 bases between the two germline ends. CDR3 nucleotides: TGTGCCAGCAGCCCAACAGGGGGGGACACCGGGGAGCTGTTTTTT. This translates into CASSPTGGDTGELFF.

In its sample, this clone was seen a few times. J is TRBJ2-3 and V is TRBV6-6; 8 bases are a match to TRBD2. V shed 6 bases and J 4 bases; nucleotides not matched to a gene: 6. Germline V CDR1 and CDR2: MNHNY, SVGAGI (reference sequence). The CDR3 loop spans 14 amino acids. In nucleotides, the CDR3 is TGTGCCAGCAGCTTAGGACTAGCCCCAGATACGCAGTATTTT. Amino acid sequence: CASSLGLAPDTQYF.

This clone has only one observation. V and J are TRBV18 and TRBJ1-5; possible D gene TRBD1, 6 bases. V lost 9 bases to trimming and J lost 4 bases, with 13 bases between them. The length of the CDR3 is 13 residues. CDR1 and CDR2 (germline): KGHSH, LQKENI. In DNA, the CDR3 is TGTGCCAGTCACGAGAGGGGGAATCAGCCCCAGCATTTT. This codes for CASHERGNQPQHF.

A few counts support this clone. The gene calls are TRBV11-3 and TRBJ1-5, with TRBD1 matching over 10 bases. The CDR3 totals 16 residues. V lost 5 bases and J lost 7; bases outside the gene matches: 11. Per the germline V gene, CDR1 is SGHNT and CDR2 is YENEEA. CDR3 protein: CASSLYGTGAEQPQHF. CDR3 DNA: TGTGCCAGCAGCCTTTATGGGACAGGGGCCGAGCAGCCCCAGCATTTT.

This rearrangement joins TRBV11-3 to TRBJ1-2, with 7 bases lining up with TRBD1. With V trimmed by 1 base and J by 6 bases, 2 bases remained unmatched. This CDR3 has 13 residues. The germline V gene has CDR1 SGHNT and CDR2 YENEEA. The CDR3 spells CASSLGGGDGYTF. CDR3 DNA: TGTGCCAGCAGCTTAGGAGGGGGCGATGGCTACACCTTC. The complete variable domain, with remaining parts taken from reference TRBV11-3 and TRBJ1-2, reads EAGVVQSPRYKIIEKKQPVAFWCNPISGHNTLYWYLQNLGQGPELLIRYENEEAVDDSQLPKDRFSAERLKGVDSTLKIQPAELGDSAVYLCASSLGGGDGYTFGSGTRLTVV.

This chain connects TRBV27 to TRBJ2-7; 11 bases align to TRBD1. The ends lost 5 bases at V and 3 bases at J; junction bases unmatched: 6. The CDR3 length is 15 residues. Germline V gene data show CDR1 as MNHEY and CDR2 as SMNVEV (reference sequence). The CDR3 loop reads CASSSPGQGVYEQYF. As DNA, the CDR3 is TGTGCCAGCAGTAGCCCGGGACAGGGGGTCTACGAGCAGTACTTC.

V gene TRBV19 combines with J gene TRBJ1-3, with D perhaps TRBD1 (5 bases). Between the trimmed V and J ends, which lost 7 bases and 0 bases, there was a span of 13 bases. Per the germline V gene, CDR1 is LNHDA and CDR2 is SQIVND (reference sequence). The CDR3 covers 15 residues. The CDR3 sequence: CASTRDSRSGNTIYF. CDR3 DNA: TGTGCCAGTACCCGCGACAGCCGCTCTGGAAACACCATATATTTT.

J is TRBJ1-2 and V is TRBV7-8; TRBD1 aligns across 9 bases. Germline CDR1 is SGHVS and CDR2 is FQNEAQ. The junction had 5 bases not matched to a gene; V was cut back by 2 bases and J by 7 bases. This CDR3 region has 14 residues. CDR3: CASSLSETGGGYTF. The CDR3 bases are TGTGCCAGCAGCTTAAGTGAGACAGGGGGTGGCTACACCTTC.

The chain combines TRBV9 with TRBJ1-5, with TRBD1 matching 9 bases. In germline, CDR1 is SGDLS, CDR2 YYNGEE. This CDR3 spans 15 amino acids. The V segment lost 3 bases and the J segment 3 bases; nucleotides outside the gene matches: 4. CDR3 sequence: CASSGDREDNQPQHF. The CDR3 coding sequence is TGTGCCAGCAGCGGGGACAGGGAGGACAATCAGCCCCAGCATTTT.

The chain employs TRBV4-2 and TRBJ1-2; maybe TRBD1 (6 bases). The CDR3 contains 17 residues. V was clipped by 4 bases and J by 3 bases, with 21 bases between them. Per germline, CDR1 LGHNA and CDR2 YNFKEQ. CDR3 sequence: CASSRDGEAGTHYGYTF. CDR3 nucleotide sequence: TGTGCCAGCAGCCGAGATGGCGAGGCAGGGACACACTATGGCTACACCTTC.

The chain uses TRBV2 and TRBJ2-3, with 9 positions matching TRBD2. V gave up 9 bases and J gave up 2 bases; unmatched junction bases: 9. The CDR3 sequence is 15 residues long. Germline assignment: CDR1 SNHLY and CDR2 FYNNEI. The CDR3 sequence is CASKGAGGPTDTQYF. CDR3 in DNA: TGTGCCAGTAAGGGGGCGGGGGGGCCCACAGATACGCAGTATTTT.

The chain joins TRBV28 to TRBJ2-7; TRBD1 agrees at 8 bases. J lost 3 bases, V lost 5 bases, and 9 bases had no gene match. Per germline, CDR1 MDHEN and CDR2 SYDVKM. The CDR3 has 15 residues. This CDR3 is CASSLRTGLHYEQYF. The CDR3 nucleotides are TGTGCCAGCAGTCTAAGGACAGGGCTACACTACGAGCAGTACTTC.